This TCR beta chain was sequenced for a study of vaccination effects on CD4 cells after COVID-19. CDR3 length: 10 amino acids. In the ViraFEST assay, antigen-specific CD4+ clonotypes were identified by expansion after peptide-pool stimulation. Subsequent to 10 days of culture, CD4+ T cells were isolated. Nucleocapsid antibodies stayed negative before and after vaccination, showing no earlier SARS-CoV-2 infection. Half-medium changes using IL-2 medium occurred on days 3 and 7. Data came from immunoSEQ multiplex PCR; TCRdb stores just in-frame clones and leaves some out. This table has about 52,000 clones, nearly 80% appearing once. As regards this clone: The antigen remains undetermined.

The sample consisted of CD4+ T cells from PBMCs cultured with HCoV-OC43 spike peptides, taken before COVID-19 vaccination. Subset here: HCoV-OC43 spike overlapping peptide pool stimulation. The sequence derives from a human donor who received a COVID-19 vaccine. This chain joins TRBV21-1 and TRBJ2-5. TRBV21-1 is assigned pseudogene status. The CDR3 region is CASSKETQYF. DNA of the CDR3: TGTGCCAGCAGCAAAGAGACCCAGTACTTC.